Following are 10 T cell receptor beta chains from one sample sequenced in a study of shared clonotypes between healthy human individuals. Only in-frame clones appear in the TCRdb table, and some are missing; sequencing was by immunoSEQ multiplex PCR. Of some 1,400,000 clones listed, around 95% are singletons. The sample consisted of naive CD4+ T cells sorted from blood. Regarding subset: CD45RA+ positively selected. The origin of the receptors is a man aged 30 to 45 in good health.

Remarks on this clone: The same CDR3 also results from other DNA sequences found in this sample. CDR3 region: CASSPRDSTDTQYF. CDR3 coding DNA: TGTGCCAGCAGCCCCCGGGACAGCACAGATACGCAGTATTTT. This chain joins TRBV5-4 and TRBJ2-3; D possibly uses TRBD1 or TRBD2 (5 bases each). The CDR3 sequence is 14 residues long. Trimming took 4 bases from V and 0 from J, leaving 9 bases between them. Germline loops: CDR1 SGHNT, CDR2 YYREEE (reference sequence). Variable domain in full (rest from reference TRBV5-4 and TRBJ2-3): ETGVTQSPTHLIKTRGQQVTLRCSSQSGHNTVSWYQQALGQGPQFIFQYYREEENGRGNFPPRFSGLQFPNYSSELNVNALELDDSALYLCASSPRDSTDTQYFGPGTRLTVL.

As for this clone: The sample carries other DNA sequences with the same CDR3. The chain uses TRBV28 and TRBJ2-7; no reliable D call. Trimming took off 5 bases at V and 4 bases at J, with 9 bases between the two ends. The CDR3 is 12 amino acids. Germline V gene data show CDR1 as MDHEN and CDR2 as SYDVKM. The CDR3 DNA is TGTGCCAGCAGTCCCAGTGGATACGAGCAGTACTTC. This gives the protein CASSPSGYEQYF.

The chain uses TRBV15 and TRBJ2-5; TRBD1 might be the D (6 bases). The V gene's germline CDR1 is LNHNV and CDR2 YYDKDF (reference sequence). Trimming left V 1 base short and J 2 bases short, with 8 bases between. This CDR3 is 14 amino acids long. The CDR3 bases are TGTGCCACCAGCAGAGGACAGGAGCAAGAGACCCAGTACTTC. Translating gives CATSRGQEQETQYF.

This chain joins TRBV7-7 and TRBJ2-1, with D perhaps TRBD1 (5 bases). Germline V gene data show CDR1 as SSHAT and CDR2 as FNYEAQ (reference sequence). CDR3 length: 14 residues. V lost 5 bases to trimming and J lost 6 bases, with 14 bases between them. The CDR3 coding sequence is TGTGCCAGCAGCCCAGCATGGGGCCGCAATGAGCAGTTCTTC. This sequence encodes CASSPAWGRNEQFF. The full variable domain, with the rest looked up from reference TRBV7-7 and TRBJ2-1, is GAGVSQSPRYKVTKRGQDVTLRCDPISSHATLYWYQQALGQGPEFLTYFNYEAQPDKSGLPSDRFSAERPEGSISTLTIQRTEQRDSAMYRCASSPAWGRNEQFFGPGTRLTVL.

This chain uses TRBV19 with TRBJ2-6; 8 bases align to TRBD2. The CDR3 loop spans 17 amino acids. Trimming cost V 6 bases and J 0 bases; bases outside gene matches: 7. Germline assignment: CDR1 LNHDA and CDR2 SQIVND (reference sequence). The CDR3 coding sequence is TGTGCCAGTAGAACACGGGGGGGACGCTCTGGGGCCAACGTCCTGACTTTC. Encoded protein: CASRTRGGRSGANVLTF. Together with reference TRBV19 and TRBJ2-6, the CDR3 gives the full variable domain: DGGITQSPKYLFRKEGQNVTLSCEQNLNHDAMYWYRQDPGQGLRLIYYSQIVNDFQKGDIAEGYSVSREKKESFPLTVTSAQKNPTAFYLCASRTRGGRSGANVLTFGAGSRLTVL.

This chain uses TRBV11-2 with TRBJ2-7; D possibly corresponds to TRBD2 (6 bases). The CDR3 length is 14 residues. Trimming removed 4 bases from V and 6 bases from J, with 16 bases in between. Germline V gene data show CDR1 as SGHAT and CDR2 as FQNNGV. CDR3 protein: CASSSPNGGGEQYF. The CDR3 DNA reads as TGTGCCAGCAGCTCACCGAATGGGGGAGGCGAGCAGTACTTC.

V gene TRBV5-5 combines with J gene TRBJ1-3, with a possible D match to TRBD1 (5 bases). V lost 0 bases and J 4 bases, leaving 8 bases between the germline ends. The CDR3 has 14 amino acids. Germline V gene data show CDR1 as SGHKS and CDR2 as YYEKEE (reference sequence). The CDR3 loop is CASSLEGSGNTIYF. The CDR3 DNA sequence: TGTGCCAGCAGCTTGGAGGGGTCAGGAAACACCATATATTTT.

CDR3 region: CASSPRTHEQFF. In DNA, the CDR3 is TGTGCCAGCAGCCCCCGGACTCACGAGCAGTTCTTC. This sequence joins TRBV5-6 and TRBJ2-1, with D possibly matching TRBD2 (5 bases). Germline V gene sequence: CDR1 SGHDT, CDR2 YYEEEE. The CDR3 runs to 12 residues. Trimming took 4 bases from V and 10 from J, leaving 12 bases between them. Full variable domain (rest looked up from reference TRBV5-6 and TRBJ2-1): DAGVTQSPTHLIKTRGQQVTLRCSPKSGHDTVSWYQQALGQGPQFIFQYYEEEERQRGNFPDRFSGHQFPNYSSELNVNALLLGDSALYLCASSPRTHEQFFGPGTRLTVL.

About this clone: This specimen includes other DNA sequences encoding the same CDR3. V usage is TRBV20-1 and J usage is TRBJ2-1; D is uncertain. This CDR3 region has 11 residues. The V gene's germline CDR1 is DFQATT and CDR2 SNEGSKA (reference sequence). The V gene lost 2 bases and the J gene lost 6 bases, with 5 bases spanning the gap. The CDR3 protein is CSARRSNEQFF. The CDR3 DNA reads TGCAGTGCTAGAAGAAGCAATGAGCAGTTCTTC.

The genes are TRBV9 and TRBJ2-7; a weak D match, TRBD1 (5 bases). Germline CDR1 reads SGDLS; CDR2 reads YYNGEE. Between the trimmed V and J ends, which lost 0 bases and 3 bases, there was a span of 13 bases. The CDR3 covers 15 residues. The CDR3 loop reads CASSVAAGPYYEQYF. The CDR3 DNA follows: TGTGCCAGCAGCGTAGCGGCAGGGCCTTACTACGAGCAGTACTTC.